Shown below are 29 T cell receptor beta chains from a single sample sequenced in a study of blood T cell repertoires in COVID-19. TCRdb keeps only in-frame clones here, not all; method: immunoSEQ multiplex PCR. The table includes a few hundred thousand clones, 65% to 85% detected once. Sequencing was done on a sample of PBMCs or T cells enriched from blood (not recorded which). These receptor sequences come from a man between 50 and 59 years old who had recovered from COVID-19.

The V and J genes are TRBV25-1 and TRBJ2-7; 7 bases are a match to TRBD2. This CDR3 contains 14 residues. The V gene's germline CDR1 is MGHDK and CDR2 SYGVNS. J gave up 2 bases and V 4 bases, and 5 bases lay outside the gene matches. CDR3 residues: CASSGPRGAYEQYF. Here the CDR3 DNA reads TGTGCCAGCAGTGGGCCTCGGGGGGCCTACGAGCAGTACTTC.

This sequence joins TRBV15 and TRBJ2-7; D ambiguous. This CDR3 contains 15 residues. V was trimmed by 3 bases and J by 6 bases, leaving 18 bases between them. The germline V gene has CDR1 LNHNV and CDR2 YYDKDF (reference sequence). The CDR3 DNA reads TGTGCCACCAGCAGCAGCCCCAGAGCTACGGGCGAGCAGTACTTC. Its translation: CATSSSPRATGEQYF.

This clone was observed a few times. The V and J genes are TRBV2 and TRBJ2-7, with D tentatively TRBD1 (6 bases). V lost 2 bases, J lost 6 bases, and 8 bases lay in between. The germline CDR1 and CDR2 sequences are SNHLY and FYNNEI. CDR3 size: 12 residues. The CDR3 bases are TGTGCCAGCAGTGAATCCAGGGGCGAGCAGTACTTC. It specifies CASSESRGEQYF.

This clone showed up just a few times. The rearrangement uses TRBV5-6 and TRBJ1-4, with 7 bases identical to TRBD1. Germline V lookup: CDR1 SGHDT, CDR2 YYEEEE. The CDR3 loop spans 13 amino acids. The V and J ends lost 4 bases and 7 bases, in that order; junction bases with no gene match: 4. CDR3 in DNA: TGTGCCAGCAGCCGAGACAGGGTTGAAAAACTGTTTTTT. Translated, it gives CASSRDRVEKLFF.

The rearrangement links TRBV5-1 to TRBJ1-2; D ambiguous. CDR3 size: 13 residues. Germline V gives CDR1 SGHRS, CDR2 YFSETQ. Trimming stripped 4 bases from V and 4 bases from J, with 11 bases between. The CDR3 region has the DNA TGCGCCAGCAGCGAGGGATTCAGCTATGGCTACACCTTC. Protein product: CASSEGFSYGYTF.

This clone was seen once. The chain links TRBV27 to TRBJ1-2; D is undetermined. The germline gives CDR1 MNHEY, CDR2 SMNVEV (reference sequence). Trimming shortened V by 3 bases and J by 7 bases, and 9 bases separated the two germline ends. CDR3 length equals 12 residues. The CDR3 DNA is TGTGCCAGCAGTTTTCGGGGAAGTGGCTACACCTTC. This translates into CASSFRGSGYTF.

The rearrangement uses TRBV6-5 and TRBJ1-1; D is unresolved. This CDR3 comprises 12 residues. V dropped 4 bases and J dropped 2 bases, with 5 bases sitting between them. Germline CDR1 is MNHEY and CDR2 is SVGAGI. The chain's CDR3 is CASSSINTEAFF. The CDR3 region has the DNA TGTGCCAGCAGTTCCATCAACACTGAAGCTTTCTTT.

In regard to this clone: Other nucleotide sequences from this sample produce the same CDR3. The rearrangement links TRBV5-1 to TRBJ1-2; perhaps TRBD1 as D (5 bases). Trimming stripped 4 bases from V and 7 bases from J, with 11 bases between. Germline V gene sequence: CDR1 SGHRS, CDR2 YFSETQ. This CDR3 region has 12 residues. For the CDR3, the DNA is TGCGCCAGCAGCCCGCAGGGCAGTGGCTACACCTTC. The encoded protein is CASSPQGSGYTF.

Only one count was recorded for this clone. CDR3 sequence: CASSRRDSNYGYTF. CDR3 nucleotides: TGTGCCAGCAGCCGACGGGACAGTAACTATGGCTACACCTTC. This chain connects TRBV4-2 to TRBJ1-2; 7 bases fit TRBD1. The CDR3 totals 14 residues. After removal of 4 bases from V and 1 base from J, the junction contained 3 bases not matched to a gene. Looked up from germline, CDR1 is LGHNA and CDR2 is YNFKEQ.

The rearrangement joins TRBV24-1 to TRBJ2-5; the D gene is possibly TRBD2 (7 bases). The germline V gene has CDR1 KGHDR and CDR2 SFDVKD. This CDR3 is built from 15 residues. V was trimmed by 0 bases and J by 4 bases, leaving 11 bases between them. In nucleotides, the CDR3 is TGTGCCACCAGTGATTTGCCCGGGGGGCCAGAGACCCAGTACTTC. It specifies CATSDLPGGPETQYF.

CDR3 loop: CASSARVGGNTEAFF. CDR3 coding DNA: TGTGCCAGCAGTGCCAGGGTTGGTGGAAACACTGAAGCTTTCTTT. The chain couples TRBV2 to TRBJ1-1; a weak D match, TRBD1 (5 bases). The germline gives CDR1 SNHLY, CDR2 FYNNEI. V lost 4 bases to trimming and J lost 2 bases, with 14 bases between them. This CDR3 contains 15 residues.

This sequence joins TRBV5-8 and TRBJ2-3, with D hard to call. CDR1 and CDR2 (germline): SGHTS, YDEGEE. The CDR3 is 13 amino acids. Between the trimmed V and J ends, which lost 4 bases and 3 bases, there was a span of 9 bases. CDR3 protein: CASSRVGTDTQYF. In nucleotides, the CDR3 is TGTGCCAGCAGCCGGGTGGGTACAGATACGCAGTATTTT.

V and J are TRBV24-1 and TRBJ2-3; D is possibly TRBD2 (6 bases). Germline V CDR1 and CDR2: KGHDR, SFDVKD. The V end was cut by 1 base, the J end by 0 bases, with 13 bases between. CDR3 size: 17 residues. Here the CDR3 reads CATSDFFAGLSTDTQYF. The CDR3 nucleotides are TGTGCCACCAGTGATTTCTTCGCGGGGCTAAGCACAGATACGCAGTATTTT.

The chain employs TRBV7-3 and TRBJ2-1; D is ambiguous. CDR3 length: 14 amino acids. The germline V gene encodes CDR1 SGHTA and CDR2 FQGTGA. Trimming took off 0 bases at V and 2 bases at J, with 5 bases between the two ends. The CDR3 protein is CASSLTATYNEQFF. CDR3 DNA sequence: TGTGCCAGCAGCTTAACGGCCACCTACAATGAGCAGTTCTTC.

The J gene is TRBJ1-1, the V gene TRBV5-1; possibly TRBD1 for D (5 bases). V dropped 0 bases and J dropped 8 bases, with 11 bases sitting between them. CDR3 size: 13 residues. Germline V gene lookup returns CDR1 SGHRS and CDR2 YFSETQ. In nucleotides, the CDR3 is TGCGCCAGCAGCTTGGCCGAACAGGTAGAAGCTTTCTTT. It encodes CASSLAEQVEAFF.

J is TRBJ2-5 and V is TRBV7-2; 15 nucleotides line up with TRBD2. The ends lost 4 bases at V and 2 bases at J; junction bases unmatched: 2. This CDR3 has 16 amino acids. Germline V gene data show CDR1 as SGHTA and CDR2 as FQGNSA. CDR3 in amino acids: CASSYGLAGGQETQYF. Written as DNA, the CDR3 is TGTGCCAGCAGCTACGGACTAGCGGGGGGGCAAGAGACCCAGTACTTC.

The chain links TRBV6-5 to TRBJ1-2; tentative D call: TRBD1 (6 bases). Trimming removed 5 bases from V and 4 bases from J, with 11 bases in between. The CDR3 sequence is 13 residues long. Germline loops: CDR1 MNHEY, CDR2 SVGAGI. DNA of the CDR3: TGTGCCAGCAGTCCCCGGGACATCTATGGCTACACCTTC. Translation: CASSPRDIYGYTF.

The chain couples TRBV7-6 to TRBJ1-1, with TRBD1 matching 10 bases. The CDR3 loop spans 16 amino acids. The V segment lost 5 bases and the J segment 2 bases; nucleotides outside the gene matches: 8. The germline V gene encodes CDR1 SGHVS and CDR2 FNYEAQ. CDR3 region: CASSLGTGATNTEAFF. The CDR3 nucleotides are TGTGCCAGCAGCCTAGGGACAGGGGCAACCAACACTGAAGCTTTCTTT.

The chain links TRBV3-1 (or the pseudogene TRBV3-2) to TRBJ2-3; 8 nucleotides agree with TRBD2. The CDR3 covers 17 residues. The J segment lost 2 bases and the V segment lost 1 base, leaving 8 bases of the junction unmatched. Germline values: CDR1 LGHDT, CDR2 YNNKEL (reference sequence). CDR3 loop: CASSQVRVAGITDTQYF. The CDR3 nucleotides read TGTGCCAGCAGCCAAGTTAGAGTAGCGGGGATCACAGATACGCAGTATTTT.

The chain joins TRBV7-3 to TRBJ1-5; 7 bases match TRBD1. The CDR3 is made up of 17 amino acids. Per germline, CDR1 SGHTA and CDR2 FQGTGA. With V trimmed by 8 bases and J by 6 bases, 19 bases remained unmatched. CDR3 coding DNA: TGTGCCAGCTTGGATACAGGGGTGAGGGTTTACGGTCAGCCCCAGCATTTT. Its translation is CASLDTGVRVYGQPQHF.

This clone was counted only a few times. The rearrangement joins TRBV18 to TRBJ1-6; 9 bases are shared with TRBD1. The CDR3 is 16 residues long. V gave up 2 bases and J gave up 6 bases; unmatched junction bases: 5. Germline V gene lookup returns CDR1 KGHSH and CDR2 LQKENI. The chain's CDR3 is CASSPRTGALNSPLHF. In DNA, the CDR3 is TGTGCCAGCTCACCAAGGACAGGGGCCCTTAATTCACCCCTCCACTTT.

The chain recombines TRBV5-1 with TRBJ2-2; D ambiguous. Trimming removed 5 bases at V and 4 bases at J, with 9 bases between. The germline gives CDR1 SGHRS, CDR2 YFSETQ. The CDR3 length is 13 residues. DNA for the CDR3: TGCGCCAGCAGAGTGGCGGTCACCGGGGAGCTGTTTTTT. It specifies CASRVAVTGELFF.

The table lists this clone with a few counts. This rearrangement joins TRBV11-2 to TRBJ2-7, with no clear D. Trimming cost V 5 bases and J 4 bases, with 24 bases left between them. CDR1 and CDR2 from the germline V gene are SGHAT and FQNNGV. The length of the CDR3 is 17 residues. The CDR3 here is CASSRTLSEHPPYEQYF. CDR3 coding DNA: TGTGCCAGCAGCCGTACCCTAAGCGAGCACCCCCCTTACGAGCAGTACTTC. The full variable domain, completed using reference TRBV11-2 and TRBJ2-7, is EAGVAQSPRYKIIEKRQSVAFWCNPISGHATLYWYQQILGQGPKLLIQFQNNGVVDDSQLPKDRFSAERLKGVDSTLKIQPAKLEDSAVYLCASSRTLSEHPPYEQYFGPGTRLTVT.

The rearrangement uses TRBV5-1 and TRBJ2-1; D remains unclear. The CDR3 has 16 residues. V lost 0 bases to trimming and J lost 0 bases, with 10 bases between them. Per the germline V gene, CDR1 is SGHRS and CDR2 is YFSETQ. The CDR3 nucleotides read TGCGCCAGCAGCTTGGCCGTACTGATCTCCTACAATGAGCAGTTCTTC. Amino acid sequence: CASSLAVLISYNEQFF.

The gene calls are TRBV6-5 and TRBJ2-7; D may be TRBD2 (6 bases). The germline V gene has CDR1 MNHEY and CDR2 SVGAGI. The CDR3 loop spans 15 amino acids. The ends were cut back, 6 bases at V and 0 bases at J, with 15 bases in the middle. The CDR3 reads CASRKAGSRSYEQYF. The CDR3 nucleotides read TGTGCCAGCAGGAAAGCGGGTTCCCGCTCCTACGAGCAGTACTTC.

The gene calls are TRBV7-2 and TRBJ2-5; TRBD2 aligns across 9 bases. The CDR3 extends over 16 amino acids. The germline V gene encodes CDR1 SGHTA and CDR2 FQGNSA. J was trimmed by 5 bases and V by 5 bases; bases with no gene match: 12. The CDR3 spells CASSPSSGAGGETQYF. CDR3 DNA: TGTGCCAGCAGCCCCTCGTCGGGGGCGGGGGGGGAGACCCAGTACTTC.

The chain couples TRBV19 to TRBJ1-5, with D unresolved. CDR1 is LNHDA and CDR2 is SQIVND in the germline V gene (reference sequence). The CDR3 covers 13 residues. Trimming shortened V by 3 bases and J by 2 bases, and 5 bases separated the two germline ends. CDR3 sequence: CASSMGGNQPQHF. DNA of the CDR3: TGTGCCAGTAGTATGGGCGGCAATCAGCCCCAGCATTTT.

The V and J genes are TRBV5-1 and TRBJ2-6; D might be TRBD1 (5 bases). Germline CDR1 is SGHRS and CDR2 is YFSETQ. CDR3 length: 14 amino acids. V lost 6 bases to trimming and J lost 4 bases, with 11 bases between them. CDR3 loop: CASNQGYGANVLTF. In nucleotides, the CDR3 is TGCGCCAGCAACCAGGGTTACGGGGCCAACGTCCTGACTTTC.

The chain couples TRBV5-1 to TRBJ2-3, with TRBD2 matching 12 bases. This CDR3 region has 18 residues. The V gene end was trimmed by 0 bases and the J gene end by 9 bases; junction bases not matched to a gene: 14. CDR1 is SGHRS, CDR2 YFSETQ, per germline. The CDR3 sequence: CASSLDPSSLAGGGTQYF. The CDR3 nucleotides read TGCGCCAGCAGCTTGGACCCTTCATCCCTAGCGGGGGGGGGCACGCAGTATTTT.